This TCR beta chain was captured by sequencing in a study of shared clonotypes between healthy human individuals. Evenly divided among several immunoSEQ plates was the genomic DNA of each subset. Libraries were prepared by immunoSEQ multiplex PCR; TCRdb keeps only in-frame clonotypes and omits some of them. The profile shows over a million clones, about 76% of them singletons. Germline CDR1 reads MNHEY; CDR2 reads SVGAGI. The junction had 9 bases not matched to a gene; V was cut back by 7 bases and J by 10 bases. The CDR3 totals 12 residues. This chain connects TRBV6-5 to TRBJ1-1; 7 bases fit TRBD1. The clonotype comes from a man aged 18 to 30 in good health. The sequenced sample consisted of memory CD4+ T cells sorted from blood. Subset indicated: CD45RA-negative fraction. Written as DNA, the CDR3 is TGTGCCAGCACCGGGGACAGTTCAATAGCTTTCTTT. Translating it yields CASTGDSSIAFF.